This paragraph covers one T cell receptor (beta chain) sequence. The antigen is undetermined. These data are taken from a study of graft-versus-host responses after intestinal transplantation. Study in general: Each transplant was multivisceral, liver-intestinal, or isolated intestinal. Recipients uniformly received anti-thymocyte globulin induction, followed by tacrolimus and steroids for three to four years.

Germline assignment: CDR1 MGHRA and CDR2 YSYEKL. The CDR3 length is 15 residues. With V trimmed by 3 bases and J by 6 bases, 6 bases remained unmatched. Clones were sequenced by immunoSEQ multiplex PCR, and TCRdb holds only the in-frame ones, with some missing. The table has some 100,000 clones, about 90% seen once. General study findings and limits: Recipient marrow harbored GvH clones, some of which surfaced first in ileum or blood. Graft-versus-host to host-versus-graft clonal ratios in allografts were high in patients with graft-donor T cell macrochimerism.

This clonotype was obtained from a human donor who was the organ donor for an intestinal transplant. The sequencing here drew on unstimulated CD8+ T cells sorted from spleen or lymph node cells, taken before transplant. J is TRBJ2-3 and V is TRBV4-1, with 10 bases matching TRBD2. In nucleotides, the CDR3 is TGCGCCAGCAGCCATCCAGCGGGGGGGCAGGATACGCAGTATTTT. It encodes CASSHPAGGQDTQYF.